This T cell receptor beta chain was sequenced for a study of shared clonotypes between healthy human individuals. Notes on the study in general: A reduction in generation probabilities was seen for non-shared clonotypes relative to those shared by all four donors.

The CDR3 has 15 amino acids. Germline assignment: CDR1 MNHNS and CDR2 SASEGT. J was trimmed by 4 bases and V by 4 bases; bases with no gene match: 7. Profiled with immunoSEQ multiplex PCR; TCRdb holds only in-frame clones, not every one. The sample yields approximately 720,000 clones, about 90% seen once. CD45RO negativity and positive selection for CCR7 defined naive CD8 cells, a population that excluded terminally differentiated effector memory CD45RA+ cells. In the case of this clone: No antigen is known for it.

The sequence was collected from a man aged 30 to 45 in good health. The V gene is TRBV6-1, the J gene TRBJ1-5; 7 positions agree with TRBD1. Material: naive CD8+ T cells sorted from blood. CDR3 coding DNA: TGTGCCAGCAGTGGACGGGACAGACTAAATCAGCCCCAGCATTTT. This encodes CASSGRDRLNQPQHF.